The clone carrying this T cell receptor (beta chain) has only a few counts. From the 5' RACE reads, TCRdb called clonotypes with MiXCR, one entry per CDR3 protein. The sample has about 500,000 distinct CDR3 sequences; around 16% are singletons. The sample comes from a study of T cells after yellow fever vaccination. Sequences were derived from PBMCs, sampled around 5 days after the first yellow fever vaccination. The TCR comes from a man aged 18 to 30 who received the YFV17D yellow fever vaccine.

DNA of the CDR3: TGTGCCAGCAGCCATGCACAAGCGGACCCTAGCACAGATACGCAGTATTTT. As protein: CASSHAQADPSTDTQYF. The rearrangement joins TRBV4-2 to TRBJ2-3; a weak D match, TRBD2 (5 bases). The CDR3 runs 17 residues. V lost 3 bases, J lost 0 bases, and 16 bases lay in between. Germline CDR1 LGHNA, CDR2 YNFKEQ.